Presented here are 31 T cell receptor beta chains from one specimen sequenced in a study of blood T cells in healthy people across ages. A second PCR, run for about 7 to 12 cycles, used a sample-barcoded 5' primer plus a J-beta primer mix. TCRdb analysed the 5' RACE reads with MiXCR anew, one entry per CDR3 protein. Of hundreds of thousands of distinct CDR3 sequences in the sample, about 54% were seen once. Sequencing was carried out using blood. The receptors were gathered from a man aged 55 to 70 in good health.

This clonotype was found a few times. The chain joins TRBV6-5 to TRBJ2-1, with 10 bases fitting TRBD1. Looked up from germline, CDR1 is MNHEY and CDR2 is SVGAGI. CDR3 length equals 14 residues. V shed 8 bases, J shed 9 bases, and the junction held 10 bases outside the gene matches. The DNA for the CDR3 is TGTGCCAGCTCCCGGGACAGGGGTATTATTGAGCAGTTCTTC. Its translation is CASSRDRGIIEQFF.

CDR3 sequence: CSATGTDYEQYF. The CDR3 DNA reads as TGCAGTGCCACCGGGACAGACTACGAGCAGTACTTC. The chain links TRBV20-1 to TRBJ2-1, with 7 bases matching TRBD1. Gene TRBJ2-7 matches the end of the DNA better, so the J call may be wrong. The CDR3 sequence is 12 residues long. Per the germline V gene, CDR1 is DFQATT and CDR2 is SNEGSKA (reference sequence).

This chain uses TRBV27 with TRBJ2-3, with D perhaps TRBD1 or TRBD2 (5 bases each). Germline V gene sequence: CDR1 MNHEY, CDR2 SMNVEV (reference sequence). V was cut by 7 bases and J by 2 bases, with 13 bases left in between. The CDR3 runs to 14 residues. This chain's CDR3 is CASTGQAFTDTQYF. The DNA of the CDR3 is TGTGCCAGCACGGGGCAGGCTTTCACAGATACGCAGTATTTT.

The J gene is TRBJ1-1, the V gene TRBV29-1, with a possible D match to TRBD1 (5 bases). V shed 8 bases and J shed 3 bases, with 16 bases lying between them. CDR1 and CDR2 from the germline V gene are SQVTM and ANQGSEA. The length of the CDR3 is 13 residues. CDR3 nucleotide sequence: TGCAGCTTGGAAGGGACTCGGGACACTGAAGCTTTCTTT. Translating it yields CSLEGTRDTEAFF.

The chain has TRBV4-2 and TRBJ2-1, with a weak D call TRBD2 (5 bases). Trimming removed 6 bases from V and 5 bases from J, with 11 bases in between. In germline, CDR1 is LGHNA, CDR2 YNFKEQ. The CDR3 has 13 amino acids. The CDR3 region is CASRGSSNNEQFF. The CDR3 bases are TGTGCCAGCAGGGGGAGCAGCAACAATGAGCAGTTCTTC.

The chain combines TRBV24-1 with TRBJ2-2, with TRBD2 matching 7 bases. There are 13 residues in the CDR3. CDR1 and CDR2 (germline): KGHDR, SFDVKD. V was clipped by 7 bases and J by 4 bases; unmatched bases: 2. CDR3 in amino acids: CATRPGGTGELFF. The CDR3 DNA follows: TGTGCCACCAGACCGGGGGGCACCGGGGAGCTGTTTTTT.

This clonotype was counted between two and nine times. The chain carries TRBV5-1 and TRBJ2-6; tentative D call: TRBD2 (5 bases). With 3 bases removed from V and 0 bases from J, the gap between germline ends came to 16 bases. The CDR3 loop spans 18 amino acids. Germline assignment: CDR1 SGHRS and CDR2 YFSETQ. The CDR3 DNA follows: TGCGCCAGCAGCTGGAGGACTCGTGGCAGCTCTGGGGCCAACGTCCTGACTTTC. Protein product: CASSWRTRGSSGANVLTF.

This chain links TRBV7-9 with TRBJ2-6; TRBD1 matches at 7 bases. J lost 5 bases, V lost 3 bases, and 7 bases had no gene match. CDR1 is SEHNR, CDR2 FQNEAQ, per germline (reference sequence). The CDR3 extends over 16 amino acids. CDR3 DNA sequence: TGTGCCAGCAGCTTTTCGGACAGGTACTGGGCCAACGTCCTGACTTTC. It yields the protein CASSFSDRYWANVLTF.

The chain links TRBV2 to TRBJ2-5; 8 nucleotides match TRBD1. With the DNA end fitting TRBJ2-7 better, the J assignment may be wrong. The CDR3 is 12 residues long. CDR1 and CDR2 from the germline V gene are SNHLY and FYNNEI. In DNA form, the CDR3 reads TGTGCCGCCAGCCTCACAGGGGGCGAGCAGTACTTC. This encodes CAASLTGGEQYF.

The CDR3 loop reads CASSMRDRVTDTQYF. The CDR3 nucleotides are TGTGCCAGTAGTATGCGGGACAGGGTCACAGATACGCAGTATTTT. This rearrangement joins TRBV19 to TRBJ2-3; TRBD1 matches at 9 bases. V gave up 3 bases and J gave up 2 bases; unmatched junction bases: 3. CDR1 is LNHDA, CDR2 SQIVND, per germline (reference sequence). The CDR3 has 15 amino acids.

This rearrangement joins TRBV9 to TRBJ2-5; 7 bases match TRBD2. J gave up 2 bases and V 2 bases, and 9 bases lay outside the gene matches. This CDR3 spans 16 amino acids. Looked up from germline, CDR1 is SGDLS and CDR2 is YYNGEE. The CDR3 DNA follows: TGTGCCAGCAGCGTGGAGAGCGGGACTGCACAAGAGACCCAGTACTTC. Encoded protein: CASSVESGTAQETQYF.

The chain employs TRBV7-2 and TRBJ2-4; 8 bases align to TRBD2. The ends lost 3 bases at V and 13 bases at J; junction bases unmatched: 11. Germline assignment: CDR1 SGHTA and CDR2 FQGNSA. This CDR3 comprises 14 residues. The CDR3 sequence: CASSLVAGLGEQYF. Written as DNA, the CDR3 is TGTGCCAGCAGCTTGGTAGCGGGGTTGGGTGAGCAGTACTTC.

The chain recombines TRBV7-2 with TRBJ1-6, with TRBD1 identical over 7 bases. After removal of 5 bases from V and 5 bases from J, the junction contained 6 bases not matched to a gene. The CDR3 totals 15 residues. Germline V gene data show CDR1 as SGHTA and CDR2 as FQGNSA. This CDR3 is CASSQRDSNNSPLHF. CDR3 nucleotide sequence: TGTGCCAGCAGCCAGAGGGACAGCAATAATTCACCCCTCCACTTT.

The chain has TRBV6-4 and TRBJ2-7; the D is unclear. With 8 bases removed from V and 2 bases from J, the gap between germline ends came to 13 bases. CDR3 length: 13 residues. The germline V gene has CDR1 MRHNA and CDR2 SNTAGT. CDR3 amino acids: CASPGSNPYEQYF. The CDR3 DNA is TGTGCCAGCCCTGGTAGTAATCCCTACGAGCAGTACTTC.

V is TRBV3-1 and J is TRBJ1-2; TRBD1 matches 9 bases. Germline V gene data show CDR1 as LGHDT and CDR2 as YNNKEL (reference sequence). J lost 4 bases, V lost 0 bases, and 6 bases had no gene match. This CDR3 spans 16 amino acids. The CDR3 here is CASSQDPQGASYGYTF. Here the CDR3 DNA reads TGTGCCAGCAGCCAAGATCCACAGGGGGCGAGCTATGGCTACACCTTC.

The rearrangement joins TRBV2 to TRBJ1-2; D call uncertain. Germline V gene data show CDR1 as SNHLY and CDR2 as FYNNEI. V shed 7 bases and J shed 8 bases, with 11 bases lying between them. The length of the CDR3 is 11 residues. CDR3 nucleotides: TGTGCCAGCAACTTGGCTCGAGGCTACACCTTC. It is translated as CASNLARGYTF.

The genes are TRBV2 and TRBJ2-7, with 8 bases fitting TRBD1. The CDR3 consists of 15 residues. With V trimmed by 4 bases and J by 4 bases, 9 bases remained unmatched. Germline CDR1 reads SNHLY; CDR2 reads FYNNEI. CDR3 residues: CASSVGPGTGYEQYF. The CDR3 nucleotides are TGTGCCAGCAGTGTTGGACCCGGGACAGGATACGAGCAGTACTTC. Complete variable domain (other parts from reference TRBV2 and TRBJ2-7): EPEVTQTPSHQVTQMGQEVILRCVPISNHLYFYWYRQILGQKVEFLVSFYNNEISEKSEIFDDQFSVERPDGSNFTLKIRSTKLEDSAMYFCASSVGPGTGYEQYFGPGTRLTVT.

The chain combines TRBV6-1 with TRBJ2-7, with D possibly matching TRBD1 (6 bases). Germline CDR1 and CDR2: MNHNS and SASEGT. The CDR3 spans 13 residues. V lost 6 bases and J 0 bases, leaving 9 bases between the germline ends. The CDR3 DNA is TGTGCCAGCAGGGACAGTATCTCCTACGAGCAGTACTTC. This gives the protein CASRDSISYEQYF.

The chain joins TRBV21-1 to TRBJ1-2. TRBV21-1 is classified as a pseudogene. CDR3 length: 11 amino acids. The CDR3 region has the DNA TGTGCCAGCAGCAATATCTATGGCTACACCTTC. Translation gives CASSNIYGYTF.

This chain connects TRBV12-3 or TRBV12-4 to TRBJ2-2; D remains unclear. This CDR3 has 13 amino acids. The V gene lost 7 bases and the J gene lost 6 bases, with 12 bases spanning the gap. CDR3 DNA sequence: TGTGCCAGCAACCCCCTGAGGTCCGGGGAGCTGTTTTTT. Amino acid sequence: CASNPLRSGELFF.

V gene TRBV19 combines with J gene TRBJ1-2, with a weak D call TRBD1 (6 bases). The germline CDR1 and CDR2 sequences are LNHDA and SQIVND (reference sequence). Trimming pared 2 bases from V and 3 bases from J, leaving 13 bases between. The CDR3 runs 15 residues. The CDR3 DNA follows: TGTGCCAGTAGTATACGGAAGACAGGAGACTATGGCTACACCTTC. Its protein product is CASSIRKTGDYGYTF.

About this clonotype itself: One end of the junction varies from germline; a read error may be responsible. V gene TRBV12-3 or TRBV12-4 combines with J gene TRBJ1-6, with 7 bases that match TRBD1. The length of the CDR3 is 15 residues. The CDR3 nucleotides are TGTACCAGCAGTTTACGCGGGACAGATAATTCACCCCTCCACTTT. Translated, it gives CTSSLRGTDNSPLHF.

This clonotype showed up just once. The junction does not match germline at one end; this may be a read error. The chain carries TRBV5-1 and TRBJ2-1, with D perhaps matching TRBD1 (6 bases). The CDR3 has 15 amino acids. Germline lookup yields CDR1 SGHRS and CDR2 YFSETQ. This CDR3 is CTSSLVGGQSNEQFF. CDR3 DNA: TGCACCAGCAGCTTAGTTGGGGGCCAGTCCAATGAGCAGTTCTTC.

In its sample, this clonotype was seen a few times. V is TRBV4-1 and J is TRBJ2-3; no firm D call. The CDR3 is 14 residues long. Germline V lookup: CDR1 MGHRA, CDR2 YSYEKL. Trimming shortened V by 1 base and J by 0 bases, and 5 bases separated the two germline ends. The CDR3 here is CASSQGKSTDTQYF. CDR3 in DNA: TGCGCCAGCAGCCAAGGGAAAAGCACAGATACGCAGTATTTT.

This clonotype was seen more than once but under ten times. The V call is TRBV12-3 or TRBV12-4, the J call TRBJ2-4; D remains unclear. The CDR3 covers 12 residues. The V end was cut by 3 bases, the J end by 4 bases, with 4 bases between. DNA of the CDR3: TGTGCCAGCAGTTTGAATAAAAACATTCAGTACTTC. As protein: CASSLNKNIQYF.

V and J are TRBV7-7 and TRBJ1-2; tentative D call: TRBD1 (6 bases). The ends were cut back, 5 bases at V and 4 bases at J, with 14 bases in the middle. The CDR3 covers 14 residues. Germline loops: CDR1 SSHAT, CDR2 FNYEAQ (reference sequence). In nucleotides, the CDR3 is TGTGCCAGCAGCCCATCAGGGGTGTCCTATGGCTACACCTTC. It yields the protein CASSPSGVSYGYTF.

The V call is TRBV5-5, the J call TRBJ1-2, with a tentative D call TRBD1 (5 bases). The V end lost 0 bases, the J end lost 1 base, and 10 bases lay between the germline ends. The CDR3 totals 15 residues. Germline V gene sequence: CDR1 SGHKS, CDR2 YYEKEE (reference sequence). As DNA, the CDR3 is TGTGCCAGCAGCTTGGCCCCCAGGGATAACTATGGCTACACCTTC. Its protein product is CASSLAPRDNYGYTF.

A note on this clonotype: Mismatch with germline at one junction end may stem from a read error. J is TRBJ2-7 and V is TRBV6-2 or TRBV6-3; TRBD2 matches at 8 bases. Germline loops: CDR1 MNHEY, CDR2 SVGEGT. This CDR3 is 15 amino acids long. CDR3 protein: CASTPPGGGAYEQYF. The CDR3 DNA is TGCGCCAGCACCCCTCCGGGAGGGGGGGCGTACGAGCAGTACTTC.

V is TRBV21-1 and J is TRBJ1-2; TRBD1 is taken as the D call from the table, unchecked against the DNA. TRBV21-1 is a pseudogene segment. CDR3 size: 14 residues. The CDR3 sequence: CASKARGQLSGYTF. CDR3 nucleotides: TGTGCCAGTAAGGCCCGAGGACAACTTTCTGGCTACACCTTC.

The chain employs TRBV12-3 or TRBV12-4 and TRBJ2-4, with D possibly matching TRBD1 (6 bases). With 8 bases removed from V and 1 base from J, the gap between germline ends came to 9 bases. There are 13 residues in the CDR3. The CDR3 DNA reads as TGTGCCAGCGGGGACATGGCCAAAAACATTCAGTACTTC. Amino acid sequence: CASGDMAKNIQYF.

The table lists this clonotype with a few counts. This chain joins TRBV3-1 and TRBJ1-2; D call uncertain. V was shortened by 5 bases and J by 2 bases, with 9 bases between the two germline ends. The CDR3 extends over 13 amino acids. CDR1 and CDR2 (germline): LGHDT, YNNKEL (reference sequence). CDR3 protein: CASSDGQNYGYTF. The CDR3, as DNA: TGTGCCAGCAGCGATGGGCAGAACTATGGCTACACCTTC.